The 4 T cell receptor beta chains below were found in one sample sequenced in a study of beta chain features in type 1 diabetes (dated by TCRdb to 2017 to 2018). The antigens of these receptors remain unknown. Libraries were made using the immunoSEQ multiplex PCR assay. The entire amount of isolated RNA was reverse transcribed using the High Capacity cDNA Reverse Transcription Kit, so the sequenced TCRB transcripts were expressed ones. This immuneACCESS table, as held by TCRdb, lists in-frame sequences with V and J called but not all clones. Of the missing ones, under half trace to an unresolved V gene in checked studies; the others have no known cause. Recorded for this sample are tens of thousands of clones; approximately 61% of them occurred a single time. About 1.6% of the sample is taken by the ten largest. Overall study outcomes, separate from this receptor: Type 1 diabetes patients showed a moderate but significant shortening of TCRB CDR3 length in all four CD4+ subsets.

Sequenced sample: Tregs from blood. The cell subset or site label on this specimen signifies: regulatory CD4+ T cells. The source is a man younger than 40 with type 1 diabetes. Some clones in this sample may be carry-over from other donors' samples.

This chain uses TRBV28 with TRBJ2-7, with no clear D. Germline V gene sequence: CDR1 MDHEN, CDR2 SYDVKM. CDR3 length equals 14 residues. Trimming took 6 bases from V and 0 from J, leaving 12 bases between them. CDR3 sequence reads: CASSPYMSSYEQYF. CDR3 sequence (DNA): TGTGCCAGCAGCCCTTATATGAGCTCCTACGAGCAGTACTTC.

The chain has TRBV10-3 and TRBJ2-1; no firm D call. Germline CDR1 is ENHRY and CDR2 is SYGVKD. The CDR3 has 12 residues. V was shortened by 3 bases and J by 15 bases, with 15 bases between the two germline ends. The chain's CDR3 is CAISETLDYPFF. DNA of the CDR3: TGTGCCATCAGTGAAACTCTAGATTATCCGTTCTTC.

The DNA of the CDR3 is TGCGCCAGCAGCCTACAGGGGAGCAATCAGCCCCAGCATTTT. The encoded protein is CASSLQGSNQPQHF. The chain is built from TRBV4-1 and TRBJ1-5; TRBD1 matches at 7 bases. Germline loops: CDR1 MGHRA, CDR2 YSYEKL. The CDR3 runs 14 residues. The V and J ends lost 4 bases and 1 base, in that order; junction bases with no gene match: 1.

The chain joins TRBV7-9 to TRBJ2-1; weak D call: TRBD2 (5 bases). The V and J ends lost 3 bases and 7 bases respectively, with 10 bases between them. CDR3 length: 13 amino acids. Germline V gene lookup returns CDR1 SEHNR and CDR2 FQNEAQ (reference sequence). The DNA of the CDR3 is TGTGCCAGCAGCTTGGGAGTCGTGAATGAGCAGTTCTTC. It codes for CASSLGVVNEQFF. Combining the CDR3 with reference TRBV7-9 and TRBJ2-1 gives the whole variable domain DTGVSQNPRHKITKRGQNVTFRCDPISEHNRLYWYRQTLGQGPEFLTYFQNEAQLEKSRLLSDRFSAERPKGSFSTLEIQRTEQGDSAMYLCASSLGVVNEQFFGPGTRLTVL.